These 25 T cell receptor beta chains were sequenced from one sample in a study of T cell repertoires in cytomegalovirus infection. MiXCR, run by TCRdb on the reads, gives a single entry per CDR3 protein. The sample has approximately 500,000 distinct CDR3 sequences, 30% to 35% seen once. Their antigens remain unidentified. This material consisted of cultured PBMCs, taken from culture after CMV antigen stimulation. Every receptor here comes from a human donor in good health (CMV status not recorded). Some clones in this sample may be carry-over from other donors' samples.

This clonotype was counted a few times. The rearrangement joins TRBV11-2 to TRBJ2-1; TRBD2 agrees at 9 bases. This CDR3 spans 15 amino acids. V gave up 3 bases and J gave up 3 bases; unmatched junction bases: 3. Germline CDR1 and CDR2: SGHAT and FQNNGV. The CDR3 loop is CASSFASGNYNEQFF. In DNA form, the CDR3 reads TGTGCCAGCAGCTTCGCTAGCGGGAACTACAATGAGCAGTTCTTC.

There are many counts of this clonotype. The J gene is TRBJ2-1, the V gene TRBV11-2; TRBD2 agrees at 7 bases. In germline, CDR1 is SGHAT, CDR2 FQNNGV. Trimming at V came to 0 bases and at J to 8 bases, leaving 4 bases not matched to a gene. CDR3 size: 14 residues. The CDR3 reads CASSLDRGSHEQFF. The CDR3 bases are TGTGCCAGCAGCTTAGATCGCGGGAGTCATGAGCAGTTCTTC.

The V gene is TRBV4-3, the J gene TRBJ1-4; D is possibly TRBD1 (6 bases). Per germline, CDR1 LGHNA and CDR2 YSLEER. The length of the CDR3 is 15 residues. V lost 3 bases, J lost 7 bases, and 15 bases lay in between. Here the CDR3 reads CASSQRGRGVEKLFF. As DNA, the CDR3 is TGCGCCAGCAGCCAGCGAGGCAGGGGTGTTGAAAAACTGTTTTTT.

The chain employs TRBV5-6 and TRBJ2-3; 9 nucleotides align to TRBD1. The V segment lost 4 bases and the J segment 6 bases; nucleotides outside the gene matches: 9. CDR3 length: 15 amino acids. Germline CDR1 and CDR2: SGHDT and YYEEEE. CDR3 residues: CASSPGTGRADTQYF. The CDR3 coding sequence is TGTGCCAGCAGCCCCGGGACAGGGAGGGCGGATACGCAGTATTTT.

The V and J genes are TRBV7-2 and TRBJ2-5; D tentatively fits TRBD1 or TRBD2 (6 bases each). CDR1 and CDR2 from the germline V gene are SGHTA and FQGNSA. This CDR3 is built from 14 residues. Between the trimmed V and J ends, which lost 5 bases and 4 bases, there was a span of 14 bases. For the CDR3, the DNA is TGTGCCAGCAGCCCCACGGGGGCCGGAGAGACCCAGTACTTC. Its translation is CASSPTGAGETQYF. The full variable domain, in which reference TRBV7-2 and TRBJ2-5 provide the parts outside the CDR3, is GAGVSQSPSNKVTEKGKDVELRCDPISGHTALYWYRQSLGQGLEFLIYFQGNSAPDKSGLPSDRFSAERTGGSVSTLTIQRTQQEDSAVYLCASSPTGAGETQYFGPGTRLLVL.

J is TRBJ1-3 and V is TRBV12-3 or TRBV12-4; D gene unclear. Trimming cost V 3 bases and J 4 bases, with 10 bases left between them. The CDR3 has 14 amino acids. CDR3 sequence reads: CASSLFSSGNTIYF. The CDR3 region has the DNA TGTGCCAGCAGTTTGTTCAGCTCGGGAAACACCATATATTTT.

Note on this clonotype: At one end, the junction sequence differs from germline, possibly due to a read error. CDR3 amino acids: CASSFLAGTDTHYF. The CDR3 DNA follows: TGTGCCAGCAGTTTCCTAGCGGGGACAGATACGCATTATTTT. The chain joins TRBV27 to TRBJ2-3; 9 bases fit TRBD2. Per germline, CDR1 MNHEY and CDR2 SMNVEV (reference sequence). The CDR3 length is 14 residues.

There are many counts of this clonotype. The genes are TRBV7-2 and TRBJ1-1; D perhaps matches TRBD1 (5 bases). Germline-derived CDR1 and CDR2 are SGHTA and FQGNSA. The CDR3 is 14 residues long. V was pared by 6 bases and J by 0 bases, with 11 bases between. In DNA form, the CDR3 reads TGTGCCAGCAGGGGAGGGGCAATGAACACTGAAGCTTTCTTT. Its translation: CASRGGAMNTEAFF.

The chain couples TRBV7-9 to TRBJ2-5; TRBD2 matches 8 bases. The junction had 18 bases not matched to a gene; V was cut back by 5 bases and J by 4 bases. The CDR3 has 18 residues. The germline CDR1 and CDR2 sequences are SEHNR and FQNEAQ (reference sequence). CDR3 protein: CASSPIVSRSGGPETQYF. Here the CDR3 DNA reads TGTGCCAGCAGCCCGATAGTGAGCCGGAGCGGGGGACCAGAGACCCAGTACTTC.

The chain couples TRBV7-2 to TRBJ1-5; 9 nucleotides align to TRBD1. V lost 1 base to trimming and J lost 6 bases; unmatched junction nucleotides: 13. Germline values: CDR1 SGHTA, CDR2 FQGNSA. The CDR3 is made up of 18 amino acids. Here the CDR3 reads CASSLGLGQGSSVQPQHF. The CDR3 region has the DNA TGTGCCAGCAGCTTAGGTCTGGGACAGGGAAGTTCAGTTCAGCCCCAGCATTTT.

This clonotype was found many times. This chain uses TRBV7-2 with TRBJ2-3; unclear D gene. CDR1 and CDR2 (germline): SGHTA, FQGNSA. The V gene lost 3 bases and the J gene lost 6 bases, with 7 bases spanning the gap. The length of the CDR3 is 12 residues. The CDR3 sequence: CASSLTPDTQYF. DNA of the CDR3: TGTGCCAGCAGCTTGACACCCGATACGCAGTATTTT.

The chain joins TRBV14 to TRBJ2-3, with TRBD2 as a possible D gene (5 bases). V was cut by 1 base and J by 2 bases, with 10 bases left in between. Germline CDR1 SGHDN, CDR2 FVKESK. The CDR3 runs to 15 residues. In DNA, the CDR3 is TGTGCCAGCAGCCAAGTTGTCGGGATCACAGATACGCAGTATTTT. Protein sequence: CASSQVVGITDTQYF. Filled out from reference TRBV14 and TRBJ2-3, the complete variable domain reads EAGVTQFPSHSVIEKGQTVTLRCDPISGHDNLYWYRRVMGKEIKFLLHFVKESKQDESGMPNNRFLAERTGGTYSTLKVQPAELEDSGVYFCASSQVVGITDTQYFGPGTRLTVL.

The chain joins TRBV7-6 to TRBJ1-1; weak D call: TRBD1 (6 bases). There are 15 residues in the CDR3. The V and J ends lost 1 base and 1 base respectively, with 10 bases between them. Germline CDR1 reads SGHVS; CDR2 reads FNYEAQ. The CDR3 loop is CASSLEGGQNTEAFF. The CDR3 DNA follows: TGTGCCAGCAGCTTAGAGGGGGGGCAGAACACTGAAGCTTTCTTT.

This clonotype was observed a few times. The CDR3 region has the DNA TGTGCCAGCAGTCGAGAGGCGGGACGGCCCACCGGGGAGCTGTTTTTT. Translation gives CASSREAGRPTGELFF. The rearrangement joins TRBV28 to TRBJ2-2; D might be TRBD2 (6 bases). V lost 5 bases and J lost 4, with 17 bases in between. CDR3 length equals 16 residues. Looked up from germline, CDR1 is MDHEN and CDR2 is SYDVKM.

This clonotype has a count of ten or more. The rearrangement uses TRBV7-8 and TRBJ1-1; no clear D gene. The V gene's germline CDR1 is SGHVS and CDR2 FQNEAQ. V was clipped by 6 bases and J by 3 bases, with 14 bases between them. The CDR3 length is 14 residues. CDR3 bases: TGTGCCAGCAGAGGGTCGAGGGCTGACACTGAAGCTTTCTTT. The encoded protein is CASRGSRADTEAFF.

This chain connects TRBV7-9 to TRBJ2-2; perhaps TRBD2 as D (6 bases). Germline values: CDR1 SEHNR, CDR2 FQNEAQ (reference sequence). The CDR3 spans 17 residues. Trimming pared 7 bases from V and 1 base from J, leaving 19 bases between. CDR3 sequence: CASTTEGLGLNTGELFF. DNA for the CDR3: TGTGCCAGCACTACCGAGGGACTGGGCCTGAACACCGGGGAGCTGTTTTTT.

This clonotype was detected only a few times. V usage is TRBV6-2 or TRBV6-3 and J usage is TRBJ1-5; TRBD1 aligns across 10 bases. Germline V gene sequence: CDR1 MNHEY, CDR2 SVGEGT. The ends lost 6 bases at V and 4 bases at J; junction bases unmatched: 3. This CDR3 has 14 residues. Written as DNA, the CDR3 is TGTGCCAGCAGGACAGGGGGCGGAAATCAGCCCCAGCATTTT. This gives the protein CASRTGGGNQPQHF.

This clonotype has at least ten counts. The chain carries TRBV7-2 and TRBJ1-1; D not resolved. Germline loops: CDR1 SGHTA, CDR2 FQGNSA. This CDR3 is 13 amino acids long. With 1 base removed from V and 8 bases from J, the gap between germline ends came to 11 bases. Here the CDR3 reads CASSLVGGGEAFF. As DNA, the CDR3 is TGTGCCAGCAGCTTAGTGGGAGGTGGCGAAGCTTTCTTT.

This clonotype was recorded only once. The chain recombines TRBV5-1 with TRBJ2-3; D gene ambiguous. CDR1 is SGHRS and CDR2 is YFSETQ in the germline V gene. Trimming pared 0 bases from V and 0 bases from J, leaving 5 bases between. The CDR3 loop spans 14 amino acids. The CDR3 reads CASSLEFSTDTQYF. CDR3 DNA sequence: TGCGCCAGCAGCTTGGAATTCAGCACAGATACGCAGTATTTT.

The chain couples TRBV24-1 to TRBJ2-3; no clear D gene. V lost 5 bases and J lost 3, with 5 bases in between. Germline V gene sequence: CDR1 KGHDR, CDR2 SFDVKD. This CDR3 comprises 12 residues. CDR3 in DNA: TGTGCCACCAGTGCAGTTACAGATACGCAGTATTTT. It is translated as CATSAVTDTQYF.

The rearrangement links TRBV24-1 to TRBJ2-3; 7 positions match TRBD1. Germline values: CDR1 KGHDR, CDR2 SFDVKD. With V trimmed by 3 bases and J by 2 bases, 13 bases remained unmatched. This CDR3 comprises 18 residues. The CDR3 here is CATSDPGQDKEFTDTQYF. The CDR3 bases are TGTGCCACCAGTGATCCCGGACAGGACAAAGAATTCACAGATACGCAGTATTTT.

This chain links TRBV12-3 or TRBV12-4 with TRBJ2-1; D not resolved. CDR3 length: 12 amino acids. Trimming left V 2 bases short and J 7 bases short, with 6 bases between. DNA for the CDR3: TGTGCCAGCAGTTTAATCGCGAATGAGCAGTTCTTC. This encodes CASSLIANEQFF.

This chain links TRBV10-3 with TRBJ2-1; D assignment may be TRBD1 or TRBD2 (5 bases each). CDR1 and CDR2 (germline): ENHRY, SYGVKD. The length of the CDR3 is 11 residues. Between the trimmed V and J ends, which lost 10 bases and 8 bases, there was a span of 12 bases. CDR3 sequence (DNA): TGTGCCAGCGTAAGGGGAGATGAGCAGTTCTTC. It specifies CASVRGDEQFF.

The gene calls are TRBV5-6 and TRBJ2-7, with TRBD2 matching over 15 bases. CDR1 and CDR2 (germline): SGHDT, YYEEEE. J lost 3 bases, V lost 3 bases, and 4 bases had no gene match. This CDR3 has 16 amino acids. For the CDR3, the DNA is TGTGCCAGCAGCTCCCGGACTAGCGGGAGGGTCTACGAGCAGTACGTC. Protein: CASSSRTSGRVYEQYV.

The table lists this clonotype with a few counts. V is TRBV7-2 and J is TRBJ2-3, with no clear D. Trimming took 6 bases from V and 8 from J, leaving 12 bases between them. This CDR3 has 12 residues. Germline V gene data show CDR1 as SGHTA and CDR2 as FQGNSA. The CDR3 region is CASSFVRSTQYF. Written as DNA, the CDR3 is TGTGCCAGCAGTTTTGTCAGAAGTACGCAGTATTTT.